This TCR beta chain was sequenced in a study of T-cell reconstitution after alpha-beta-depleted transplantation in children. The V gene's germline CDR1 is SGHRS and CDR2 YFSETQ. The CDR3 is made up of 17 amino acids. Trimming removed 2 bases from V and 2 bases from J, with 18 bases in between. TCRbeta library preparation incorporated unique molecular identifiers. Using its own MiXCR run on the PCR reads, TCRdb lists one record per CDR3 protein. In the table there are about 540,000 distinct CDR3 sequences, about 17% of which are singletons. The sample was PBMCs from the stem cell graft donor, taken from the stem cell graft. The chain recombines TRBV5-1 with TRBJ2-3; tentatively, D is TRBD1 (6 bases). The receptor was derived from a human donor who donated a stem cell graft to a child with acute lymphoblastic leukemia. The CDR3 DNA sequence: TGCGCCAGCAGCTTACCACAAGGGGACATTTACACAGATACGCAGTATTTT. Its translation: CASSLPQGDIYTDTQYF.